This T cell receptor beta chain was documented in a study of blood T cell repertoires in COVID-19. Only in-frame clones appear in the TCRdb table, and some are missing; sequencing was by immunoSEQ multiplex PCR. The sample consists of 250,000 to 350,000 clones, about 90% of them appearing once. Germline-derived CDR1 and CDR2 are LGHNA and YSLEER. The CDR3 is 16 amino acids. V lost 1 base and J lost 5, with 15 bases in between. The chain recombines TRBV4-3 with TRBJ2-1; TRBD2 might be the D (5 bases). The receptor was isolated from a woman aged 50 to 65 with COVID-19, enrolled during active disease. Source material: peripheral blood. The CDR3 coding sequence is TGCGCCAGCAGCCAAGTATTGGGAACGGGGAACAATGAGCAGTTCTTC. It specifies CASSQVLGTGNNEQFF.